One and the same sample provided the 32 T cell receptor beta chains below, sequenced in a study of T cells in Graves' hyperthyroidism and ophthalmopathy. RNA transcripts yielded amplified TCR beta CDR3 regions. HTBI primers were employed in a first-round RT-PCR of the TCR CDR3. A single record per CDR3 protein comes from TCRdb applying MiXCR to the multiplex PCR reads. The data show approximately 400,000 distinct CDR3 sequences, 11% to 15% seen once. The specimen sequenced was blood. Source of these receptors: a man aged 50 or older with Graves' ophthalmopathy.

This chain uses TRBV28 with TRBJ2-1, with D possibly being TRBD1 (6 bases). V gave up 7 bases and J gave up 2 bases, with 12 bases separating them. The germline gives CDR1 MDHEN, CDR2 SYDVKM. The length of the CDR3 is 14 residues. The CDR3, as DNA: TGTGCCAGCACCTTAAGGACAGCCTACAATGAGCAGTTCTTC. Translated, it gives CASTLRTAYNEQFF.

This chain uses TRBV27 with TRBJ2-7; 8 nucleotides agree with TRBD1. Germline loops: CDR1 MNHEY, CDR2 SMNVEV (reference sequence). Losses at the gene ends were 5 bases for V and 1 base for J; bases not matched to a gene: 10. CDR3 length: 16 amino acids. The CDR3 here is CASSRKPGQDSYEQYF. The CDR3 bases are TGTGCCAGCAGTCGTAAACCGGGACAGGATTCCTACGAGCAGTACTTC.

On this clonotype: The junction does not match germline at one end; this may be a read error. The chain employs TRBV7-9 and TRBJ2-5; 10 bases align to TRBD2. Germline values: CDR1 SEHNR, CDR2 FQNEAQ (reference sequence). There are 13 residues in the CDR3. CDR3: CASSLVLAGVLDF. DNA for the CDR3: TGTGCCAGCAGCTTAGTCCTAGCGGGAGTGTTGGACTTC.

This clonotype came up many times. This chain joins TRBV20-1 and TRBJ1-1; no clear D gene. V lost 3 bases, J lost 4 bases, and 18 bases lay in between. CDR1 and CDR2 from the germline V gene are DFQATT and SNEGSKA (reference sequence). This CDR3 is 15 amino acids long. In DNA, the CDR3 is TGCAGTGCTAGCGTCCCCGGGTCTCGCCTCACTGAAGCTTTCTTT. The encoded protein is CSASVPGSRLTEAFF.

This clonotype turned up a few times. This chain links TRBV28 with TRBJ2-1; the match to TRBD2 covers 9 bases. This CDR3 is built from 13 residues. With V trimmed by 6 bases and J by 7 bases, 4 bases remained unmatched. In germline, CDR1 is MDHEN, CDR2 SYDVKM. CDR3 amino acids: CASRGLAPNEQFF. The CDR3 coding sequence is TGTGCCAGCAGAGGACTAGCGCCTAATGAGCAGTTCTTC.

CDR3 coding DNA: TGTGCCAGCAGTTACGGGGGCAAGGGGGGCACTGAAGCTTTCTTT. As protein: CASSYGGKGGTEAFF. V gene TRBV6-5 combines with J gene TRBJ1-1; D perhaps matches TRBD1 (6 bases). V was clipped by 2 bases and J by 4 bases, with 14 bases between them. There are 15 residues in the CDR3. Germline V gene sequence: CDR1 MNHEY, CDR2 SVGAGI.

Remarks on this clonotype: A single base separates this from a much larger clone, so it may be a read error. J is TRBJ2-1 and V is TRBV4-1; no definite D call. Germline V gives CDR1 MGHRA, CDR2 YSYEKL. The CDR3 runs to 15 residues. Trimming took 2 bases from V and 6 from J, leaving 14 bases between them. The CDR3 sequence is CASSQLSLAGNEQFF. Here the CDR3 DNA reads TGCGCCAGCAGCCAACTTTCGCTCGCCGGCAATGAGCAGTTCTTC.

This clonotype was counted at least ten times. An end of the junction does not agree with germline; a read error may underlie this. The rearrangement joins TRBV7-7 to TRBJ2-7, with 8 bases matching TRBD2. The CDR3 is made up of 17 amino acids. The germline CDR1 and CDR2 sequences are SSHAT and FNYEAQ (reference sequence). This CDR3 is CASSLAPAGGGQDEQYF. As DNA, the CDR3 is TGTGCTAGCAGCTTAGCCCCTGCGGGAGGCGGTCAAGACGAGCAGTACTTC. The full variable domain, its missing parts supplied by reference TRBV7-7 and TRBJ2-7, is GAGVSQSPRYKVTKRGQDVTLRCDPISSHATLYWYQQALGQGPEFLTYFNYEAQPDKSGLPSDRFSAERPEGSISTLTIQRTEQRDSAMYRCASSLAPAGGGQDEQYFGPGTRLTVT.

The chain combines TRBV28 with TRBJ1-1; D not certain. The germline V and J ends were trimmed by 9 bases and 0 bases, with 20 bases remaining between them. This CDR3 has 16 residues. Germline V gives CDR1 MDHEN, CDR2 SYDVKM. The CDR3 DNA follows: TGTGCCAGTATCCCCCCCGGAGGCTACATGAACACTGAAGCTTTCTTT. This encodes CASIPPGGYMNTEAFF.

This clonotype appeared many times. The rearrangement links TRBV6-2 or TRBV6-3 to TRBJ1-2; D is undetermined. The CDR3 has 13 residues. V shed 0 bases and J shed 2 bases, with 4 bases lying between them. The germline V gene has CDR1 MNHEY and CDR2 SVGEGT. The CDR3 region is CASSYSGNYGYTF. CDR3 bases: TGTGCCAGCAGTTACTCGGGGAACTATGGCTACACCTTC.

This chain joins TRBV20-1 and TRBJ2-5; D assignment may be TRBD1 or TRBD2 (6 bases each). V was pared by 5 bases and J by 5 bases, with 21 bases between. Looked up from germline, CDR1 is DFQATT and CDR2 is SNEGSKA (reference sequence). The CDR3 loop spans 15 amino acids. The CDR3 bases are TGCAGTGCTCCTACGGTTGGGGGGCGAGCCGAGACCCAGTACTTC. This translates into CSAPTVGGRAETQYF.

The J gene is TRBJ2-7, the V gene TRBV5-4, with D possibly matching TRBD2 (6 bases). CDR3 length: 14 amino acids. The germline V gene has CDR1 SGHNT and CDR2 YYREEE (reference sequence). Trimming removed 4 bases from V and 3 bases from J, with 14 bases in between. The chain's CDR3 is CASSAPGVGYEQYF. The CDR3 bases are TGTGCCAGCAGCGCGCCGGGGGTTGGCTACGAGCAGTACTTC.

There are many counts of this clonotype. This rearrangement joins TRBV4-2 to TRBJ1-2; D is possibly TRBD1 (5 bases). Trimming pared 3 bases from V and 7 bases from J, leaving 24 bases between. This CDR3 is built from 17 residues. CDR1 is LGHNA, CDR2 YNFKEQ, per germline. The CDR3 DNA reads TGTGCCAGCAGCCACCGGGACCCGGAGGTCCCAGTAAGTGGCTACACCTTC. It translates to CASSHRDPEVPVSGYTF.

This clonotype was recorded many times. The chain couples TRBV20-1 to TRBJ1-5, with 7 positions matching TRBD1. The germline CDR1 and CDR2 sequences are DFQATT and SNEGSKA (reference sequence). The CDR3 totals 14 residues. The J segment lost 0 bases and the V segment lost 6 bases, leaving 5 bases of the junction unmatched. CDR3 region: CSARQGNSNQPQHF. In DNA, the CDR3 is TGCAGTGCAAGACAGGGAAATAGCAATCAGCCCCAGCATTTT.

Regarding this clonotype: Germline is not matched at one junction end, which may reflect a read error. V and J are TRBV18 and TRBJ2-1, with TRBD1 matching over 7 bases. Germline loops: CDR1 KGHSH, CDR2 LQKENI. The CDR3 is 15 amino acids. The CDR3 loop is CAGSLKGADYNEQFF. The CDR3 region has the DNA TGTGCCGGCTCACTCAAGGGGGCAGACTACAATGAGCAGTTCTTC. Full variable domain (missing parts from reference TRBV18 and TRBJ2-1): NAGVMQNPRHLVRRRGQEARLRCSPMKGHSHVYWYRQLPEEGLKFMVYLQKENIIDESGMPKERFSAEFPKEGPSILRIQQVVRGDSAAYFCAGSLKGADYNEQFFGPGTRLTVL.

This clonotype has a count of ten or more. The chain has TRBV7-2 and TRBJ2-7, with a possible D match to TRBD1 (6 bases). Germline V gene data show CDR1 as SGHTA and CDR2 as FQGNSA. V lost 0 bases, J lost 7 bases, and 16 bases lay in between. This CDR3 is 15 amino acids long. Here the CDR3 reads CASSLAGTGRWEQYF. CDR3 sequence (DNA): TGTGCCAGCAGCTTAGCGGGAACAGGGAGATGGGAGCAGTACTTC.

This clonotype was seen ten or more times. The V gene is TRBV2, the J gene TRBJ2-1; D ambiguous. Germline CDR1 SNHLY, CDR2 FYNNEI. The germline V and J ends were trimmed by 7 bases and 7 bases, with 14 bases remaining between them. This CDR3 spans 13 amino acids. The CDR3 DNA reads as TGTGCCAGCACCAACGGATTCGTGAATGAGCAGTTCTTC. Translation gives CASTNGFVNEQFF.

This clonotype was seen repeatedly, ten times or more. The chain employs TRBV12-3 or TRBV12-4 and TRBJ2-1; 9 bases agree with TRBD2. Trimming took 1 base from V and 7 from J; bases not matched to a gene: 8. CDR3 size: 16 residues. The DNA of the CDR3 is TGTGCCAGCAGTTTAGTATTCAGCGGGAGGCGTAATGAGCAGTTCTTC. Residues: CASSLVFSGRRNEQFF.

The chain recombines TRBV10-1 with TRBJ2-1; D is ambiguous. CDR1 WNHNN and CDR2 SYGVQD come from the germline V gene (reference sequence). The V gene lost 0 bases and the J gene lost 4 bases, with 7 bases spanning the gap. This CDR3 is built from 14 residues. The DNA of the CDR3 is TGCGCCAGCAGTGAGTCGATCCTATACAATGAGCAGTTCTTC. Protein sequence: CASSESILYNEQFF.

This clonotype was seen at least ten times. The CDR3 here is CAWNPFISEAYGYTF. CDR3 DNA sequence: TGTGCCTGGAACCCTTTTATCTCTGAAGCCTATGGCTACACCTTC. The chain is built from TRBV30 and TRBJ1-2; D is ambiguous. V shed 4 bases and J shed 4 bases, with 19 bases lying between them. The germline gives CDR1 GTSNPN, CDR2 SVGIG (reference sequence). The CDR3 consists of 15 residues. Looking up the rest from reference TRBV30 and TRBJ1-2 gives the full variable domain: SQTIHQWPATLVQPVGSPLSLECTVEGTSNPNLYWYRQAAGRGLQLLFYSVGIGQISSEVPQNLSASRPQDRQFILSSKKLLLSDSGFYLCAWNPFISEAYGYTFGSGTRLTVV.

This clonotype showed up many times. This chain's CDR3 is CASSVHQETQYF. In DNA, the CDR3 is TGCGCCAGCAGCGTACACCAAGAGACCCAGTACTTC. The rearrangement uses TRBV5-1 and TRBJ2-5; D gene unclear. Germline V gene sequence: CDR1 SGHRS, CDR2 YFSETQ. The CDR3 spans 12 residues. V lost 4 bases, J lost 0 bases, and 4 bases lay in between.

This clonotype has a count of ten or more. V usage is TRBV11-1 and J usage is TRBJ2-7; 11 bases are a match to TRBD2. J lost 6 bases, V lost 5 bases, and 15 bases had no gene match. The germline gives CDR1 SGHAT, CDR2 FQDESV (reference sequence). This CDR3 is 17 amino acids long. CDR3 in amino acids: CASSRGTSGKTLFEQYF. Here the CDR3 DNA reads TGTGCCAGCAGCAGGGGGACTAGCGGAAAAACCCTCTTCGAGCAGTACTTC.

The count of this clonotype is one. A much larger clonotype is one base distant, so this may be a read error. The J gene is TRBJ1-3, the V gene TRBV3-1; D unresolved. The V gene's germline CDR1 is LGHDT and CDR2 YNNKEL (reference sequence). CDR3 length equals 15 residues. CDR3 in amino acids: CACSQVAVSGNTIYF. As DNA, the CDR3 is TGTGCCTGCAGCCAAGTTGCGGTGTCTGGAAACACCATATATTTT.

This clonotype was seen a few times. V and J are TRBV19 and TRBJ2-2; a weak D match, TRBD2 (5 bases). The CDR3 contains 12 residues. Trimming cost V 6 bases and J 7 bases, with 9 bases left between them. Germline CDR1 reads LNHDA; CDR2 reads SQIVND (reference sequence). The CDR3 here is CASRFRGGELFF. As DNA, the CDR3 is TGTGCCAGTAGGTTCCGGGGCGGGGAGCTGTTTTTT. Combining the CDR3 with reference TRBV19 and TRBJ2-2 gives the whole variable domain DGGITQSPKYLFRKEGQNVTLSCEQNLNHDAMYWYRQDPGQGLRLIYYSQIVNDFQKGDIAEGYSVSREKKESFPLTVTSAQKNPTAFYLCASRFRGGELFFGEGSRLTVL.

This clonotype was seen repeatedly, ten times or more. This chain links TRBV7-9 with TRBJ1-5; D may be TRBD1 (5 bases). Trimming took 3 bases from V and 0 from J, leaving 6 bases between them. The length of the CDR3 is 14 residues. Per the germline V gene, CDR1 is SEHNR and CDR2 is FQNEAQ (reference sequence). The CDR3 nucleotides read TGTGCCAGCAGCTTTGACAGTAGCAATCAGCCCCAGCATTTT. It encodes CASSFDSSNQPQHF.

The DNA of the CDR3 is TGTGCCAGCAGTTACAAGGCTAGCGGGAGGGCGGCGGGGGAGCTGTTTTTT. This gives the protein CASSYKASGRAAGELFF. The V and J genes are TRBV6-6 and TRBJ2-2, with TRBD2 matching over 12 bases. Germline V CDR1 and CDR2: MNHNY, SVGAGI (reference sequence). The length of the CDR3 is 17 residues. Trimming took 2 bases from V and 8 from J; bases not matched to a gene: 9.

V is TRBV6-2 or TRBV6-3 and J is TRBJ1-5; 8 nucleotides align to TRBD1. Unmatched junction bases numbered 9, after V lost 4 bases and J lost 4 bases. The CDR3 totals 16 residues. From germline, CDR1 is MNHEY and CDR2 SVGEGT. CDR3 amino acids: CASSFIQGAGNQPQHF. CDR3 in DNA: TGTGCCAGCAGTTTTATCCAGGGGGCTGGAAATCAGCCCCAGCATTTT.

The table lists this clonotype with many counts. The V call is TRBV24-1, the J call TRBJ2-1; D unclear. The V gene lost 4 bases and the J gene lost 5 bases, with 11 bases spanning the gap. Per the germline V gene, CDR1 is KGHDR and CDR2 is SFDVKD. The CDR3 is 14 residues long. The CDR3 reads CATSEEAPDNEQFF. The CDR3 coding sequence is TGTGCCACCAGTGAGGAAGCGCCAGACAATGAGCAGTTCTTC.

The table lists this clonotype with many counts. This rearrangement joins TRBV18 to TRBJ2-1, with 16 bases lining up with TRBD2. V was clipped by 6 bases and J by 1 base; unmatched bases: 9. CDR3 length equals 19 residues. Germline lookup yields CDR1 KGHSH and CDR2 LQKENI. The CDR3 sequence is CASSMGLAGGPESYNEQFF. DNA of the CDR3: TGTGCCAGCTCGATGGGACTAGCGGGAGGGCCCGAGTCCTACAATGAGCAGTTCTTC.

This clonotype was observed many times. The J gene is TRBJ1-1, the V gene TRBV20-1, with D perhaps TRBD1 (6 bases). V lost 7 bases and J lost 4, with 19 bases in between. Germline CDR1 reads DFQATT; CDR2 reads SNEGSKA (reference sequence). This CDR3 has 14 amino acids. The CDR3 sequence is CSGTTGSRGTEAFF. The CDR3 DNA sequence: TGCAGTGGCACTACAGGGAGTCGAGGCACTGAAGCTTTCTTT.

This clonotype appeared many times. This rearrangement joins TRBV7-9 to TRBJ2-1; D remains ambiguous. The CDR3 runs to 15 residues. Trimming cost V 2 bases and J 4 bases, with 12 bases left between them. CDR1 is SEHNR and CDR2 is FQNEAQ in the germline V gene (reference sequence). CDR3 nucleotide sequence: TGTGCCAGCAGCTTATCCTATCGACTGTACAATGAGCAGTTCTTC. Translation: CASSLSYRLYNEQFF.

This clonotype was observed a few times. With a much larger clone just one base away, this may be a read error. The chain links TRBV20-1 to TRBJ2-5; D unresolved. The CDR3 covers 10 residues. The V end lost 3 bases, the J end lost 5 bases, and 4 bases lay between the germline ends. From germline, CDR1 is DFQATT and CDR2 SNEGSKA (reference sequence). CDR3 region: CSASWETQYF. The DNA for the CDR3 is TGCAGTGCTAGTTGGGAGACCCAGTACTTC.